This record looks at one T cell receptor (beta chain) sequence and its context. Its specificity is unknown. In germline, CDR1 is SNHLY, CDR2 FYNNEI. Trimming took off 1 base at V and 3 bases at J, with 8 bases between the two ends. This CDR3 contains 14 residues. Naive CD8 cells comprised CD45RO-negative, CCR7-positively selected cells, excluding terminally differentiated effector memory CD45RA+ cells. Adults of Caucasian background living in Nashville, Tennessee made up all donors. Using immunoSEQ multiplex PCR, the repertoire was profiled, and TCRdb retains in-frame clones only, with some absent. The sample holds about 680,000 clones; roughly 94% are singletons and the top ten take 24%. This record comes from a study of shared clonotypes between healthy human individuals. Study-level results: Generation probability values for non-shared clonotypes were lower than those for clonotypes shared by all four donors. Naive subsets, compared against memory subsets, generally had larger estimated richness values.

The sequencing sample was made of naive CD8+ T cells sorted from blood. The chain couples TRBV2 to TRBJ2-3, with unresolved D. The clonotype was recovered from a man aged 25 to 40 in good health. CDR3 protein: CASSEGRITDTQYF. CDR3 sequence (DNA): TGTGCCAGCAGTGAAGGCAGGATTACAGATACGCAGTATTTT.